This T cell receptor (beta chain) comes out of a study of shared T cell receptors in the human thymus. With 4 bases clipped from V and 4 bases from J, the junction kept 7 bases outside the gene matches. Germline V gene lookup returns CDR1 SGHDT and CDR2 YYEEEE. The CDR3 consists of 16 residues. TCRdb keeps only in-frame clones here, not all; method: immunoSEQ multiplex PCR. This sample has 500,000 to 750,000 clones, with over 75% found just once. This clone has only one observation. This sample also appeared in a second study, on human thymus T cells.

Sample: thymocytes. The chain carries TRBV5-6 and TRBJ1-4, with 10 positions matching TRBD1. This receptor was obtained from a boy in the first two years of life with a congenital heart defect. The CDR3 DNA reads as TGTGCCAGCAGCCAGGGACAGGGGTACAGTAATGAAAAACTGTTTTTT. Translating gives CASSQGQGYSNEKLFF. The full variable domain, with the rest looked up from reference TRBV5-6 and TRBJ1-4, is DAGVTQSPTHLIKTRGQQVTLRCSPKSGHDTVSWYQQALGQGPQFIFQYYEEEERQRGNFPDRFSGHQFPNYSSELNVNALLLGDSALYLCASSQGQGYSNEKLFFGSGTQLSVL.